The sequence of this T cell receptor (beta chain) was determined in a study of T-cell memory formation after mild COVID-19. Using constant-segment primers, 5'RACE produced TCR alpha and TCR beta cDNA libraries carrying sample barcodes and UMIs. Using its own MiXCR run on the 5' RACE reads, TCRdb lists one record per CDR3 protein. The sample includes under 300,000 distinct CDR3 sequences, roughly 10% seen only once; the top ten take 22%. The CDR3 extends over 15 amino acids. Germline CDR1 MNHEY, CDR2 SVGEGT. V gave up 5 bases and J gave up 0 bases; unmatched junction bases: 2. At least ten counts were recorded for this clonotype. Its antigen is not identified. Findings and limits, study-wide: Clones shrinking from day 15 to 85 showed even CD4/CD8 mixes; later expanders tilted CD4+. Largely, contracting CD4+ clones fell within CM and EM, and contracting CD8+ clones within EMRA. Memory cells collected pre-infection included some clones that later responded, suggesting cross-reactive memory joined.

The sample was PBMCs or a T cell subset sorted from them (not recorded which). This chain joins TRBV6-2 or TRBV6-3 and TRBJ2-2; 8 bases are a match to TRBD1. The TCR sequence derives from a young man who had mild COVID-19 (a few samples of this study predate the infection). Cell type and time point are not known. CDR3 nucleotide sequence: TGTGCCAGCAGTCCACAGGGGGCGAACACCGGGGAGCTGTTTTTT. Translating it yields CASSPQGANTGELFF.